This T cell receptor (beta chain) originates from a study of shared T cell receptors in the human thymus. Profiling relied on immunoSEQ multiplex PCR, and the TCRdb table lists in-frame clones only, not all of them. The data contain approximately 490,000 clones, around 78% of them singletons. This CDR3 has 12 residues. Germline values: CDR1 MNHNS, CDR2 SASEGT. The V gene lost 5 bases and the J gene lost 3 bases, with 8 bases spanning the gap. This sample was shared with a second study, whose subject was human thymus T cells. This second report adds: Obtained as resections during corrective heart surgery, the thymus tissue was then studied. V and J gene usage appeared biased in thymic and blood repertoires.

Specimen: thymocytes. The chain is built from TRBV6-1 and TRBJ2-7; D is uncertain. The receptor's source is a boy younger than two with a congenital heart defect. DNA for the CDR3: TGTGCCAGCAGTAGTAGTTTCTACGAGCAGTACTTC. Its translation: CASSSSFYEQYF.